Sequencing of this T cell receptor (beta chain) was carried out in a study of T cell clonality in common variable immunodeficiency. The study's findings and limits: CVID subjects had higher TCRbeta clonality than healthy controls, most marked in about a third. Reportedly, TCR beta sequences from common variable immunodeficiency showed fewer deletions and N-nucleotide insertions.

Measured with immunoSEQ multiplex PCR; TCRdb has only the in-frame clones, and not every one. The sample yields under 65,000 clones, without any singletons. This clone has more than one count but fewer than ten. Its antigen is as yet unknown. With the read ending 3 residues before the CDR3 end, the germline J gene is used to fill in that end. Germline V gene lookup returns CDR1 SQVTM and CDR2 ANQGSEA. The CDR3 has 15 residues. Trimming removed 4 bases from V and 1 base from J; junction bases left unmatched: 6. Sample: peripheral blood mononuclear cells. The chain couples TRBV29-1 to TRBJ2-1; 8 positions match TRBD2. This receptor was taken from a person aged 18 to 75 in good health. The CDR3 protein is CSVARGRSSYNEQFF. Partial CDR3 DNA: TGCAGCGTTGCTCGCGGGAGGTCTTCCTACAATGAG.